This T cell receptor (beta chain) was sequenced during a study of identical twins. Study conclusions and caveats: Cross-sectional statistics, not tracking of the same donors, supported the conclusions.

This clonotype has just a few counts. The antigen remains undetermined. This CDR3 comprises 13 residues. Germline V CDR1 and CDR2: DFQATT, SNEGSKA (reference sequence). V was trimmed by 3 bases and J by 1 base, leaving 6 bases between them. A universal primer site was added by template switching, and unique molecular identifiers were carried by the cDNA. In TCRdb, the 5' RACE reads were re-called with MiXCR into one record per CDR3 protein. This table holds under 300,000 distinct CDR3 sequences, about 13% found once. Donors were all healthy Caucasians. A further study also used this sample, focusing on yellow fever vaccine responses in identical twins.

The rearrangement uses TRBV20-1 and TRBJ2-2; D remains unclear. The source material was memory (CD45RO+) T cells sorted from blood. The TCR comes from a woman aged 18-35 years in good health. The CDR3 bases are TGCAGTGCTAGTTCTGGGAACACCGGGGAGCTGTTTTTT. Translated: CSASSGNTGELFF.